These 22 T cell receptor beta chains share one sample of origin, sequenced in a study of CD8+ T cells in alopecia areata. Reverse transcribed after extraction, RNA yielded cDNA as the sequencing template. Assay: immunoSEQ multiplex PCR; the TCRdb copy retains only in-frame clones and omits some. Sampling found 200,000 to 300,000 clones, none seen once. Using CD4, CD8alpha, NKG2D, NKG2ACE and other markers, pooled cutaneous lymph node cells were sorted. Sequencing was carried out using CD4+ T cells sorted from a lymph node. The receptors originated from a C3H/HeJ mouse with alopecia areata. Mouse strain MHC haplotype: H2-k.

With regard to this clone: Genes here carry mouse names. The CDR3 is cut off 4 residues early in the read; its end comes from the germline J gene. This chain uses TRBV13-1 with TRBJ2-3; D remains ambiguous. CDR1 is NSHNY and CDR2 is SYGAGN in the germline V gene. V was pared by 5 bases and J by 0 bases, with 7 bases between. This CDR3 contains 13 residues. CDR3 sequence reads: CASRRQSAETLYF. Partial CDR3 DNA: TGTGCCAGCAGAAGACAAAGTGCAGAA.

About this clone itself: Gene names and germline match the mouse. The read ends 4 residues shy of where the CDR3 ends; the end is completed using the germline J gene. The J gene is TRBJ2-1, the V gene TRBV5; 7 bases match TRBD1. V dropped 3 bases and J dropped 4; count of bases not matched to a gene: 3. The CDR3 is 14 residues long. Germline V CDR1 and CDR2: LGHNA, YNLKQL (reference sequence). The DNA read from the CDR3 is TGTGCCAGCAGCCACCGGGACAGATATGCT. This encodes CASSHRDRYA. The CDR3 in full is CASSHRDRYAEQFF.

This clone was detected a few times. Mouse gene names apply. The CDR3 end is not reached by the read, which stops 4 residues before it; the germline J gene fills it in. The identical CDR3 is also encoded by other nucleotide sequences in the sample. The chain recombines TRBV19 with TRBJ2-7; 7 bases fit TRBD1. There are 12 residues in the CDR3. The germline V gene has CDR1 FNHDT and CDR2 SITEND (reference sequence). Partial CDR3 DNA: TGTGCCAGCAGTCTACAGGGGAAT. Its protein is CASSLQGN. In full, the CDR3 is CASSLQGNEQYF.

This clone was seen only a few times. Mouse germline and gene names are used. The read stops 4 residues short of the end of the CDR3; the missing end is completed from the germline J gene. The gene calls are TRBV19 and TRBJ1-1; 8 nucleotides agree with TRBD1. The V segment lost 6 bases and the J segment 0 bases; nucleotides outside the gene matches: 4. The germline CDR1 and CDR2 sequences are FNHDT and SITEND (reference sequence). This CDR3 comprises 14 residues. CDR3 DNA (partial): TGTGCCAGCACCGACAGGGGCGCAAACACA. Translation: CASTDRGANT. The CDR3, in full, reads CASTDRGANTEVFF.

Concerning this clone: Mouse names are used for the genes. The read terminates 4 residues ahead of where the CDR3 ends, so the germline J gene completes it. The V and J genes are TRBV17 and TRBJ2-4; the match to TRBD2 covers 10 bases. CDR1 MNHDT and CDR2 YYDKIL come from the germline V gene. J was trimmed by 2 bases and V by 4 bases; bases with no gene match: 6. The CDR3 runs to 16 residues. The covered CDR3 bases are TGTGCTAGCAGTAAGCACGGACTGGGGGTTCAAAAC. Translation: CASSKHGLGVQN. The entire CDR3 protein is CASSKHGLGVQNTLYF. The variable domain in full, completed from reference TRBV17 and TRBJ2-4, reads DTTVKQNPRYKLARVGKPVNLICSQTMNHDTMYWYQKKPNQAPKLLLFYYDKILNREADTFEKFQSSRPNNSFCSLYIGSAGLEYSAMYLCASSKHGLGVQNTLYFGAGTRLSVL.

This clone was observed a few times. The genes are named according to mouse. The read ends 4 residues shy of where the CDR3 ends; the end is completed using the germline J gene. The chain has TRBV13-3 and TRBJ1-1, with 7 nucleotides matching TRBD1. The CDR3 spans 15 residues. Germline CDR1 and CDR2: NNHDY and SYVADS. V trimming: 5 bases; J trimming: 0 bases; junction bases outside the gene matches: 7. Here the CDR3 reads CASSVTGRANTEVFF. CDR3 DNA, as far as it was read: TGTGCCAGCAGCGTGACAGGGAGAGCAAACACA.

With respect to this clone: Gene names follow the mouse nomenclature. Sequencing ends 4 residues short of the CDR3 end; the germline J gene provides the rest. This sequence joins TRBV13-3 and TRBJ2-1, with 9 bases identical to TRBD1. Germline V gives CDR1 NNHDY, CDR2 SYVADS. The CDR3 has 13 residues. CDR3: CASTGTGRAEQFF. CDR3 DNA (partial): TGTGCCAGCACCGGGACAGGGCGGGCT.

As concerns this clone: Gene names denote mouse genes. The DNA ends 4 residues before the CDR3 does, and the rest of the CDR3 is filled in from the germline J gene. This chain uses TRBV5 with TRBJ1-1; D gene unclear. V lost 4 bases to trimming and J lost 3 bases, with 12 bases between them. The CDR3 is 14 residues long. The germline V gene has CDR1 LGHNA and CDR2 YNLKQL (reference sequence). CDR3 loop: CASSLHSTDTEVFF. The CDR3 DNA, read in part, is TGTGCCAGCAGCCTCCACAGTACGGACACA.

This clone was counted only a few times. The gene names here belong to mouse. The read terminates 4 residues before the CDR3 end, so the remaining end is supplied by the germline J gene. This same CDR3 is encoded by further DNA sequences in the sample. The gene calls are TRBV13-2 and TRBJ2-1; 7 bases agree with TRBD2. CDR3 length: 14 amino acids. Unmatched junction bases numbered 0, after V lost 2 bases and J lost 1 base. Looked up from germline, CDR1 is NNHNN and CDR2 is SYGAGS (reference sequence). CDR3 in amino acids: CASGELGNYAEQFF. CDR3 bases read: TGTGCCAGCGGTGAACTGGGGAACTATGCT.

This clone was counted only a few times. Germline and genes here are mouse. The read comes to an end 4 residues before the CDR3 does, leaving the germline J gene to fill in the end. This sample also contains other DNA sequences that code for the same CDR3. The gene calls are TRBV14 and TRBJ2-5, with D possibly TRBD2 on 5 matching bases. V lost 2 bases to trimming and J lost 0 bases, with 7 bases between them. The CDR3 has 14 residues. CDR1 is SGHDT and CDR2 is FRDEAV in the germline V gene. The part of the CDR3 DNA that was read is TGTGCCAGCAGTTTGTGGGGAAACCAAGAC. It is translated as CASSLWGNQD. Given in full, the CDR3 is CASSLWGNQDTQYF.

A few counts support this clone. The listed genes are named as in mouse. With the read ending 4 residues before the CDR3 end, the germline J gene is used to fill in that end. The same CDR3 also results from other DNA sequences found in this sample. The gene calls are TRBV1 and TRBJ2-7, with D perhaps matching TRBD1 (5 bases). The CDR3 covers 13 residues. Trimming took 4 bases from V and 0 from J, leaving 7 bases between them. Germline-derived CDR1 and CDR2 are NSQYPW and LRSPGD (reference sequence). The covered CDR3 bases are TGCACCTGCAGTGGTGACAGCTCCTAT. It encodes CTCSGDSSY. The whole CDR3 sequence reads CTCSGDSSYEQYF. Full variable domain (remainder filled in from reference TRBV1 and TRBJ2-7): VTLLEQNPRWRLVPRGQAVNLRCILKNSQYPWMSWYQQDLQKQLQWLFTLRSPGDKEVKSLPGADYLATRVTDTELRLQVANMSQGRTLYCTCSGDSSYEQYFGPGTRLTVL.

This clone turned up a few times. Any gene name here is a mouse gene name. The CDR3 is cut off 4 residues early in the read; its end comes from the germline J gene. V is TRBV19 and J is TRBJ1-2; 7 nucleotides line up with TRBD1. CDR1 is FNHDT and CDR2 is SITEND in the germline V gene (reference sequence). The CDR3 contains 14 residues. After removal of 1 base from V and 3 bases from J, the junction contained 3 bases not matched to a gene. Incomplete CDR3 DNA: TGTGCCAGCAGTATAAAGGGGGCCTACTCC. Protein product: CASSIKGAYS. The entire CDR3 is CASSIKGAYSDYTF.

With regard to this clone: Genes and germline come from the mouse. The CDR3 end is not reached by the read, which stops 4 residues before it; the germline J gene fills it in. The sample carries other DNA sequences with the same CDR3. This chain joins TRBV19 and TRBJ2-3; 7 nucleotides line up with TRBD2. The trim removed 4 bases at V and 1 base at J, leaving 6 bases unmatched. CDR3 size: 15 residues. Per the germline V gene, CDR1 is FNHDT and CDR2 is SITEND (reference sequence). CDR3 amino acids: CASSPPGGGAETLYF. The CDR3 bases that were read are TGTGCCAGCAGTCCTCCTGGGGGAGGTGCAGAA.

The sample holds a few counts of this clone. Gene names refer to mouse genes. The read terminates 4 residues before the CDR3 end, so the remaining end is supplied by the germline J gene. V usage is TRBV13-3 and J usage is TRBJ2-7; 7 bases match TRBD2. The CDR3 contains 14 residues. The J segment lost 0 bases and the V segment lost 5 bases, leaving 5 bases of the junction unmatched. In germline, CDR1 is NNHDY, CDR2 SYVADS. This CDR3 is CASSPDWDSYEQYF. The CDR3 bases that were read are TGTGCCAGCAGCCCAGACTGGGACTCCTAT.

In this sample, this clone turned up a few times. All gene names here are mouse names. This chain's CDR3 is CASGDRTPRSYEQYF. CDR3 bases read: TGTGCCAGCGGTGATCGGACTCCCAGGAGCTAT. The gene calls are TRBV13-2 and TRBJ2-7, with D perhaps matching TRBD2 (5 bases). Coverage ceases 4 residues before the CDR3 finishes, and the germline J gene fills in the end. V lost 1 base and J 3 bases, leaving 14 bases between the germline ends. Germline V CDR1 and CDR2: NNHNN, SYGAGS (reference sequence). The CDR3 contains 15 residues.

There are a few counts of this clone. Gene names are the mouse ones. CDR3 sequence reads: CASRTGGRYEQYF. CDR3 DNA (partial): TGTGCCAGCAGGACTGGGGGGCGTTAT. The chain has TRBV13-1 and TRBJ2-7; TRBD2 matches at 10 bases. The CDR3 goes on 4 residues after the read ends, and that part is filled in from the germline J gene. CDR1 and CDR2 (germline): NSHNY, SYGAGN. The CDR3 totals 13 residues.

This clone was observed at least ten times. The gene names here belong to mouse. The sequenced fragment ends 4 residues before the CDR3 boundary, so the rest is inferred from the germline J gene. The chain recombines TRBV17 with TRBJ2-1; D possibly corresponds to TRBD1 (5 bases). The CDR3 has 16 residues. V shed 0 bases and J shed 3 bases, with 12 bases lying between them. CDR1 MNHDT and CDR2 YYDKIL come from the germline V gene. CDR3 DNA (partial): TGTGCTAGCAGTAGAGATCCCGGACAAGTCTATGCT. Protein sequence: CASSRDPGQVYA. The complete CDR3 protein is CASSRDPGQVYAEQFF. The whole variable domain, filled in from reference TRBV17 and TRBJ2-1, reads DTTVKQNPRYKLARVGKPVNLICSQTMNHDTMYWYQKKPNQAPKLLLFYYDKILNREADTFEKFQSSRPNNSFCSLYIGSAGLEYSAMYLCASSRDPGQVYAEQFFGPGTRLTVL.

Concerning this clone itself: Gene names follow the mouse nomenclature. The read gets to within 4 residues of the CDR3 end, and the germline J gene fills in the rest. The J gene is TRBJ2-1, the V gene TRBV19, with 7 bases matching TRBD1. Per germline, CDR1 FNHDT and CDR2 SITEND (reference sequence). This CDR3 is 12 amino acids long. CDR3 sequence reads: CASRSGGAEQFF. The DNA read from the CDR3 is TGTGCCAGCAGATCAGGGGGAGCT.

This clone was counted a few times. Here the gene names and germline are mouse. Read data end 4 residues before the CDR3 end; the end is taken from the germline J gene. Distinct nucleotide sequences in the sample also encode this CDR3. V usage is TRBV13-2 and J usage is TRBJ2-1; 9 bases match TRBD2. The CDR3 runs 16 residues. V gave up 0 bases and J gave up 3 bases; unmatched junction bases: 4. The germline gives CDR1 NNHNN, CDR2 SYGAGS (reference sequence). The part of the CDR3 DNA that was read is TGTGCCAGCGGTGATGCAAGTGGGGGGGCCTATGCT. Protein product: CASGDASGGAYA. The whole CDR3 is CASGDASGGAYAEQFF.

As to this clone: These gene names are mouse names. The missing CDR3 end, 4 residues past where the read stops, is filled in from the germline J gene. The chain couples TRBV13-2 to TRBJ2-3, with 7 bases aligning to TRBD2. The CDR3 length is 15 residues. J gave up 0 bases and V 3 bases, and 4 bases lay outside the gene matches. CDR1 is NNHNN, CDR2 SYGAGS, per germline (reference sequence). CDR3 region: CASGAAGGSAETLYF. CDR3 bases read: TGTGCCAGCGGTGCCGCTGGGGGTAGTGCAGAA.

This clone turned up a few times. Gene and germline names: mouse. The CDR3 goes on 4 residues after the read ends, and that part is filled in from the germline J gene. V usage is TRBV5 and J usage is TRBJ1-1, with 7 nucleotides matching TRBD1. The CDR3 has 14 amino acids. Germline-derived CDR1 and CDR2 are LGHNA and YNLKQL (reference sequence). Losses at the gene ends were 5 bases for V and 1 base for J; bases not matched to a gene: 4. The sequenced CDR3 bases are TGTGCCAGCAGCTCTCGGACAGGGAACACA. This gives the protein CASSSRTGNT. The whole CDR3 region reads CASSSRTGNTEVFF.

Notes on this clone: The genes are named according to mouse. The read terminates 4 residues before the CDR3 end, so the remaining end is supplied by the germline J gene. The chain is built from TRBV13-2 and TRBJ2-5; perhaps TRBD1 as D (5 bases). Germline CDR1 and CDR2: NNHNN and SYGAGS (reference sequence). The CDR3 runs 13 residues. The CDR3 DNA, read in part, is TGTGCCAGCGGTGATGCCAGGGCAGAC. It translates to CASGDARAD. The CDR3 reads in full as CASGDARADTQYF.